A selection of T cell receptor beta chains follows, all from one sample in a study of blood T cell repertoires in COVID-19. TCRdb keeps only in-frame clones here, not all; method: immunoSEQ multiplex PCR. The sample holds 500,000 to 600,000 clones; approximately 88% are singletons and the top ten take 7.8%. The sample taken for sequencing was peripheral blood. These receptor sequences come from a woman aged 45-65 years with COVID-19, enrolled during active disease. CDR3s include the opening cysteine and the closing phenylalanine or tryptophan. Each record gives: V gene, J gene, CDR3 protein.

TRBV2,TRBJ2-7,CATTPGTSFWEQYF
TRBV5-1,TRBJ2-7,CASSSLPQGPTYEQYF
TRBV27,TRBJ1-5,CASSPQGNQPQHF
TRBV7-9,TRBJ2-1,CASSPGVSSYNEQFF
TRBV4-1,TRBJ1-2,CASSQQVRGLYGYTF
TRBV29-1,TRBJ1-2,CSTFQAGDKSYGYTF
TRBV19,TRBJ1-2,CASTGGDGSIYGYTF
TRBV10-3,TRBJ2-2,CAISEDTTNTGELFF
TRBV19,TRBJ1-3,CASSTNLGSGNTIYF
TRBV2,TRBJ2-7,CASSAASGVYYEQYF
TRBV3-1/TRBV3-2,TRBJ2-3,CASSQDRAGGRQYF
TRBV11-1,TRBJ2-5,CASSLGGTQETQYF
TRBV11-2,TRBJ2-3,CASSLEVLADTQYF
TRBV3-1/TRBV3-2,TRBJ2-2,CASSQGGDTGELFF
TRBV28,TRBJ1-1,CASNPGDRGTEAFF
TRBV21-1,TRBJ2-7,CSINSYEQYF
TRBV5-1,TRBJ2-3,CASSLGTATDTQYF
TRBV19,TRBJ2-7,CASSKQGEGSYEQYF
TRBV6-5,TRBJ1-1,CASRRGQNTEAFF
TRBV15,TRBJ1-1,CATSRGDRDKPEAFF
TRBV7-8,TRBJ2-3,CASSPGGGTDTQYF
TRBV18,TRBJ1-1,CASSASVDTEAFF
TRBV3-1/TRBV3-2,TRBJ2-5,CASSQEGVETQYF
TRBV4-2,TRBJ1-1,CASSQEGTGGDTEAFF
TRBV6-1,TRBJ1-6,CASSEGESPLHF
TRBV5-1,TRBJ1-1,CASSLAGGNMDTEAFF
TRBV5-1,TRBJ1-2,CASSHRQRTGPLNGYTF
TRBV7-8,TRBJ2-7,CASSGTHWGELGYEQYF
TRBV3-1/TRBV3-2,TRBJ1-5,CASSPRGTAYQPQHF
TRBV6-5,TRBJ1-1,CALHRRPVADTEAFF
TRBV3-1/TRBV3-2,TRBJ1-1,CASSLASRQGEAFF
TRBV6-4,TRBJ2-7,CASSDRQYEQYF
TRBV5-1,TRBJ2-7,CASSLERLAGGSSYEQYF
TRBV29-1,TRBJ2-5,CSVKYGTGGMTQYF
TRBV6-4,TRBJ1-2,CASSGGGAGYTF
TRBV6-5,TRBJ1-2,CASSGGAGGNYGYTF
TRBV12-5,TRBJ2-2,CASSKAGELFF
TRBV6-5,TRBJ1-2,CASSPGGPNYGYTF
TRBV30,TRBJ1-5,CAWGPRSNQPQHF
TRBV6-5,TRBJ1-1,CASSYRGGGSEAFF
TRBV7-8,TRBJ1-5,CASSFSGTGDNQPQHF
TRBV2,TRBJ2-3,CASSVEGRTDTQYF
TRBV9,TRBJ1-2,CARDPWEHGYTF
TRBV12-3/TRBV12-4,TRBJ1-2,CASSLDTVYGYTF
TRBV7-9,TRBJ1-3,CASSLSSGNTIYF
TRBV30,TRBJ2-5,CAWSVLGGGAMETQYF
TRBV6-5,TRBJ1-2,CASSSFPTANYGYTF
TRBV12-3/TRBV12-4,TRBJ1-2,CASSSGQLYGYTF
TRBV3-1/TRBV3-2,TRBJ1-5,CASSQDERGLTQGQPQHF
TRBV9,TRBJ2-5,CASNLGGGQETQYF
TRBV24-1,TRBJ2-3,CATSDPGQNTDTQYF